This T cell receptor (beta chain) comes out of a study of CD8+CD57+ T cells in acquired aplastic anemia. Overall study: When averaged, DNA from sorted CD4+ and CD8+ cells came to 3.2 ug. Points from the study as a whole: A significant difference in CD8+ Simpson's diversity between patients and controls was not found. Patients shared twenty-nine CD8+ CDR3 sequences with controls.

To note about this clonotype: Its specificity is unknown. This may be a read error: a much more frequent sequence differs by one nucleotide.

It was genomic DNA that served as the template for profiling TCR beta VDJ and CDR3. A single record per CDR3 protein comes from TCRdb applying MiXCR to the reads. The data contain 150,000 to 200,000 distinct CDR3 sequences, about 45% of them seen just once; the ten biggest clones take up 3.2%. CD8+CD57+ cell expansion, shown by flow cytometry, had occurred in the patients selected for sequencing. Patients had undergone no therapy by the time their blood was sampled. The CDR3 totals 13 residues. Germline assignment: CDR1 MNHNS and CDR2 SASEGT. The sequencing input was sorted CD4+, CD8+, or CD8+CD57+ T cells (not recorded which) from PBMCs. The sequence came from a human donor with aplastic anemia. The chain couples TRBV6-1 to TRBJ1-4, with TRBD1 as a possible D gene (5 bases). The DNA of the CDR3 is TGTGCCAGCAGTCAACAGGAAAGTGAAAAACCGTTTTTT. This gives the protein CASSQQESEKPFF.